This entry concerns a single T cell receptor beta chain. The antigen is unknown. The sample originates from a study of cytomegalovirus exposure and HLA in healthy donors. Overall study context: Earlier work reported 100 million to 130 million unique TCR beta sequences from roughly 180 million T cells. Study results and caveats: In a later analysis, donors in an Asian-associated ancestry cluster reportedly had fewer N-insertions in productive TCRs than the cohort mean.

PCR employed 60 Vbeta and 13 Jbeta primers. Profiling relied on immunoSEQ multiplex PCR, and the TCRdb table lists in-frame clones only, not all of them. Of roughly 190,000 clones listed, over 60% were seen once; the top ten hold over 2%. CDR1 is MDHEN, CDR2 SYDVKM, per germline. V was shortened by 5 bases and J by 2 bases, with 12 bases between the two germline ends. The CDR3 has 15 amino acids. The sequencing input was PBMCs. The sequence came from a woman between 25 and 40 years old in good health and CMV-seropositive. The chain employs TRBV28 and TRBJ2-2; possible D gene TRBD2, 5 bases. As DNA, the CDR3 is TGTGCCAGCAGTACCTCGGGGTTAAACACCGGGGAGCTGTTTTTT. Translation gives CASSTSGLNTGELFF.